This T cell receptor (beta chain) was sequenced for a study of T-cell memory formation after mild COVID-19. Study information: TCR clustering was largely donor specific. Regarding the study as a whole: Clones that shrank (day 15 to 85) were balanced CD4/CD8, whereas later expanders leaned CD4+. Clones that contracted clustered mainly in CM and EM if CD4+ and in EMRA if CD8+.

Comment on this clonotype: Its antigen is undetermined. A much larger clone lies a single base off, so this may be a read error.

This CDR3 spans 15 amino acids. Trimming left V 4 bases short and J 0 bases short, with 10 bases between. Germline V gene data show CDR1 as SGHVS and CDR2 as FQNEAQ. 5'RACE with constant-segment primers built TCRalpha and TCRbeta cDNA libraries with UMIs. TCRdb ran MiXCR on the 5' RACE reads and lists one entry per CDR3 protein. The sample contains more than 350,000 distinct CDR3 sequences, under 25% of which appear only once. This clonotype was obtained from an adult woman who had mild COVID-19 (a few samples of this study predate the infection). Cell type and time point are not known. The chain uses TRBV7-8 and TRBJ2-1; a weak D match, TRBD2 (5 bases). The sample taken for sequencing was PBMCs or a T cell subset sorted from them (not recorded which). As DNA, the CDR3 is TGTGCCAGCAGCTCGGACGGGATCTCCTACAATGAGCAGTTCTTC. It encodes CASSSDGISYNEQFF.